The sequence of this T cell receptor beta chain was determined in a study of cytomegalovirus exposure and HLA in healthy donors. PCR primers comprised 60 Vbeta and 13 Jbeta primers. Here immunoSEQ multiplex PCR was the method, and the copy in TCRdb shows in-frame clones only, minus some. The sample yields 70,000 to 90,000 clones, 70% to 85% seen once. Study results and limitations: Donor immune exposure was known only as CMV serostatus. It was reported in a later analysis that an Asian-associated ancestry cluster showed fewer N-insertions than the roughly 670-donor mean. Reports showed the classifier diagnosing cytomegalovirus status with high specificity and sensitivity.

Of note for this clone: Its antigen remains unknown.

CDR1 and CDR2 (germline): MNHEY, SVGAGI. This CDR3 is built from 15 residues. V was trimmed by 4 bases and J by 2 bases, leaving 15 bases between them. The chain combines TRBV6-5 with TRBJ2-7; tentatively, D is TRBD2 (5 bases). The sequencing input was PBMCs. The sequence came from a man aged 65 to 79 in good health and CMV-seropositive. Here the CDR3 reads CASSSNTGNPYEQYF. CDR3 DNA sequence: TGTGCCAGCAGTTCCAATACCGGGAACCCCTACGAGCAGTACTTC.